Following are 30 T cell receptor beta chains from one sample sequenced in a study of shared T cell receptors in the human thymus. Produced via immunoSEQ multiplex PCR; TCRdb's table is partial and in-frame only. The repertoire includes some 400,000 clones, approximately 95% of them detected once, and roughly 0.02% sits in the top ten. The sequenced material came from thymocytes. These receptors were taken from a human donor.

The chain combines TRBV28 with TRBJ2-7; 7 nucleotides match TRBD1. The CDR3 is 14 amino acids. Trimming took 7 bases from V and 2 from J; bases not matched to a gene: 8. Germline V CDR1 and CDR2: MDHEN, SYDVKM. Here the CDR3 reads CASTTRRGPYEQYF. The CDR3 DNA reads TGTGCCAGCACCACACGAAGGGGGCCCTACGAGCAGTACTTC.

This chain uses TRBV27 with TRBJ2-3; weak D call: TRBD2 (5 bases). Germline V CDR1 and CDR2: MNHEY, SMNVEV (reference sequence). This CDR3 is 16 amino acids long. The V end lost 4 bases, the J end lost 0 bases, and 14 bases lay between the germline ends. For the CDR3, the DNA is TGTGCCAGCAGTTCGGAGCGGTGGGTTAGCACAGATACGCAGTATTTT. It translates to CASSSERWVSTDTQYF.

The gene calls are TRBV28 and TRBJ1-5; TRBD1 aligns across 9 bases. The junction had 6 bases not matched to a gene; V was cut back by 6 bases and J by 3 bases. The CDR3 has 15 amino acids. Germline V gene data show CDR1 as MDHEN and CDR2 as SYDVKM. The CDR3 DNA reads as TGTGCCAGCAGACTACAGGGGGCTTACAATCAGCCCCAGCATTTT. Translated: CASRLQGAYNQPQHF.

In its sample, this clone was seen once. The chain combines TRBV29-1 with TRBJ2-7; TRBD1 aligns across 10 bases. V trimming: 0 bases; J trimming: 3 bases; junction bases outside the gene matches: 5. The CDR3 is 15 amino acids. Germline V gene lookup returns CDR1 SQVTM and CDR2 ANQGSEA. CDR3 coding DNA: TGCAGCGTTGAAGATGGGGGACAGGGGTTCTACGAGCAGTACTTC. Translating it yields CSVEDGGQGFYEQYF.

V and J are TRBV27 and TRBJ2-1; maybe TRBD2 (5 bases). V was clipped by 5 bases and J by 6 bases, with 14 bases between them. Per germline, CDR1 MNHEY and CDR2 SMNVEV (reference sequence). The CDR3 totals 14 residues. The CDR3 nucleotides are TGTGCCAGCAGTCTCACCACTAGGCCCAATGAGCAGTTCTTC. Protein sequence: CASSLTTRPNEQFF.

V and J are TRBV7-9 and TRBJ2-1, with TRBD2 matching 8 bases. The germline CDR1 and CDR2 sequences are SEHNR and FQNEAQ (reference sequence). The CDR3 is 16 amino acids. With V trimmed by 2 bases and J by 5 bases, 8 bases remained unmatched. CDR3 in amino acids: CASSLTQREHNNEQFF. CDR3 nucleotides: TGTGCCAGCAGCTTAACCCAGCGGGAGCATAACAATGAGCAGTTCTTC.

V usage is TRBV5-6 and J usage is TRBJ1-5; TRBD1 agrees at 9 bases. Germline V gene data show CDR1 as SGHDT and CDR2 as YYEEEE. V dropped 3 bases and J dropped 2; count of bases not matched to a gene: 9. This CDR3 is 17 amino acids long. The CDR3 loop reads CASSSDRGPRGNQPQHF. The CDR3 bases are TGTGCCAGCAGCTCGGACAGGGGCCCCCGAGGCAATCAGCCCCAGCATTTT.

The chain couples TRBV11-2 to TRBJ2-3, with D perhaps matching TRBD1 (6 bases). The CDR3 sequence is 16 residues long. V lost 5 bases and J lost 4, with 19 bases in between. Germline values: CDR1 SGHAT, CDR2 FQNNGV. CDR3 nucleotide sequence: TGTGCCAGCAGCCCCTGGGGGCTAGCTGGGGCAGATACGCAGTATTTT. This encodes CASSPWGLAGADTQYF.

The chain recombines TRBV18 with TRBJ2-6; possibly TRBD1 for D (7 bases). This CDR3 region has 17 residues. The V end was cut by 7 bases, the J end by 3 bases, with 19 bases between. Germline CDR1 and CDR2: KGHSH and LQKENI. In DNA, the CDR3 is TGTGCCAGCTATCAGGAGGGGGCCCCCTGTGGGGCCAACGTCCTGACTTTC. It is translated as CASYQEGAPCGANVLTF.

V and J are TRBV7-8 and TRBJ2-5; the D gene could be TRBD1 or TRBD2 (6 bases each). This CDR3 contains 15 residues. V was pared by 5 bases and J by 7 bases, with 20 bases between. CDR1 and CDR2 (germline): SGHVS, FQNEAQ. CDR3 DNA: TGTGCCAGCAGCAGGGGGGCGGAGGGGCCGACGACCCAGTACTTC. Translating it yields CASSRGAEGPTTQYF.

The chain combines TRBV6-4 with TRBJ2-7; D unresolved. The V gene's germline CDR1 is MRHNA and CDR2 SNTAGT. The CDR3 has 17 residues. Trimming left V 0 bases short and J 2 bases short, with 17 bases between. The CDR3 protein is CASSDSSQGSMAYEQYF. Here the CDR3 DNA reads TGTGCCAGCAGTGACTCCTCACAAGGCTCTATGGCCTACGAGCAGTACTTC.

The chain couples TRBV28 to TRBJ1-5; D remains unclear. The length of the CDR3 is 15 residues. The V and J ends lost 6 bases and 6 bases respectively, with 18 bases between them. Germline-derived CDR1 and CDR2 are MDHEN and SYDVKM. The chain's CDR3 is CASRPLRSVGQPQHF. In DNA form, the CDR3 reads TGTGCCAGCAGACCGCTACGATCCGTTGGTCAGCCCCAGCATTTT.

CDR3 sequence reads: CARPWARARGEQYF. CDR3 in DNA: TGTGCCAGGCCATGGGCTCGCGCTAGGGGCGAGCAGTACTTC. V gene TRBV21-1 combines with J gene TRBJ2-7; TRBD1 was called by the table and not checked on the DNA. TRBV21-1 constitutes a pseudogene. The CDR3 spans 14 residues.

The chain carries TRBV29-1 and TRBJ2-2; the D gene could be TRBD1 or TRBD2 (5 bases each). The CDR3 totals 17 residues. CDR1 is SQVTM and CDR2 is ANQGSEA in the germline V gene. The V and J ends lost 0 bases and 4 bases respectively, with 18 bases between them. The CDR3 protein is CSVEEDSSTEGTGELFF. Written as DNA, the CDR3 is TGCAGCGTTGAAGAAGACAGCTCCACTGAGGGCACCGGGGAGCTGTTTTTT.

The chain employs TRBV5-6 and TRBJ1-1; tentative D call: TRBD1 (5 bases). CDR1 and CDR2 from the germline V gene are SGHDT and YYEEEE. V lost 6 bases and J lost 9, with 18 bases in between. The CDR3 has 13 residues. The CDR3 is CASTLKGRIKAFF. The CDR3 DNA follows: TGTGCCAGCACCCTCAAGGGGCGGATTAAAGCTTTCTTT.

CDR3 residues: CASSVEKGGLFRTDTQYF. The CDR3 DNA is TGTGCCAGCAGCGTAGAGAAGGGGGGACTATTCCGCACAGATACGCAGTATTTT. This rearrangement joins TRBV9 to TRBJ2-3, with TRBD2 as a possible D gene (7 bases). V lost 0 bases and J lost 1, with 18 bases in between. Germline V gene lookup returns CDR1 SGDLS and CDR2 YYNGEE. The CDR3 consists of 18 residues.

This clone was picked up one time. The chain carries TRBV2 and TRBJ1-5, with D possibly being TRBD1 (5 bases). V lost 0 bases and J lost 5, with 14 bases in between. Germline CDR1 is SNHLY and CDR2 is FYNNEI. The CDR3 runs to 16 residues. CDR3 coding DNA: TGTGCCAGCAGTGAAGCGCGGGGGGTCTTTGATCAGCCCCAGCATTTT. Protein product: CASSEARGVFDQPQHF.

This chain connects TRBV11-2 to TRBJ2-7, with 8 bases lining up with TRBD1. Per germline, CDR1 SGHAT and CDR2 FQNNGV. The CDR3 covers 18 residues. Trimming cost V 4 bases and J 0 bases; bases outside gene matches: 14. DNA of the CDR3: TGTGCCAGCAGCTCCCGAGAGGGACGACAGGGGAGCTCCTACGAGCAGTACTTC. Its protein product is CASSSREGRQGSSYEQYF.

The chain joins TRBV5-1 to TRBJ1-2; D is unclear. Trimming removed 6 bases from V and 4 bases from J, with 16 bases in between. The CDR3 is made up of 14 amino acids. CDR1 and CDR2 from the germline V gene are SGHRS and YFSETQ. Written as DNA, the CDR3 is TGCGCCAGCAACCCTTCGGAGGGCGCCTATGGCTACACCTTC. Translating it yields CASNPSEGAYGYTF.

The genes are TRBV12-5 and TRBJ1-2; TRBD1 might be the D (5 bases). Trimming left V 4 bases short and J 8 bases short, with 14 bases between. This CDR3 spans 13 amino acids. CDR1 LGHNT and CDR2 FRNRAP come from the germline V gene. This chain's CDR3 is CASGSGTGTGYTF. For the CDR3, the DNA is TGTGCTAGTGGTTCCGGGACCGGGACGGGCTACACCTTC.

The rearrangement joins TRBV11-2 to TRBJ2-7, with 9 bases lining up with TRBD2. In germline, CDR1 is SGHAT, CDR2 FQNNGV. Trimming removed 4 bases from V and 4 bases from J; junction bases left unmatched: 11. The CDR3 extends over 16 amino acids. CDR3: CASSSPVAGVRYEQYF. In DNA form, the CDR3 reads TGTGCCAGCAGCTCCCCCGTAGCGGGAGTAAGGTACGAGCAGTACTTC.

The rearrangement uses TRBV6-4 and TRBJ2-4; D is uncertain. The germline CDR1 and CDR2 sequences are MRHNA and SNTAGT. CDR3 length: 13 amino acids. V was shortened by 3 bases and J by 4 bases, with 7 bases between the two germline ends. This CDR3 reads CASSEGLKNIQYF. The CDR3 DNA follows: TGTGCCAGCAGTGAAGGGCTAAAAAACATTCAGTACTTC.

The V and J genes are TRBV6-6 and TRBJ2-5; 9 bases are shared with TRBD1. The germline V gene has CDR1 MNHNY and CDR2 SVGAGI (reference sequence). Trimming took 4 bases from V and 4 from J; bases not matched to a gene: 4. The CDR3 has 14 amino acids. The CDR3 DNA reads TGTGCCAGCAGTTCGTCGACAGGGGGAGAGACCCAGTACTTC. Translated, it gives CASSSSTGGETQYF.

V gene TRBV29-1 combines with J gene TRBJ1-1; D is uncertain. The CDR3 spans 14 residues. V lost 5 bases to trimming and J lost 4 bases, with 17 bases between them. Germline CDR1 reads SQVTM; CDR2 reads ANQGSEA. The CDR3 DNA follows: TGCAGCGTTTGGGGTTTCGAGATGGGCACTGAAGCTTTCTTT. Protein: CSVWGFEMGTEAFF. The full variable domain, completed using reference TRBV29-1 and TRBJ1-1, is SAVISQKPSRDICQRGTSLTIQCQVDSQVTMMFWYRQQPGQSLTLIATANQGSEATYESGFVIDKFPISRPNLTFSTLTVSNMSPEDSSIYLCSVWGFEMGTEAFFGQGTRLTVV.

This rearrangement joins TRBV11-2 to TRBJ2-7; D call uncertain. Per the germline V gene, CDR1 is SGHAT and CDR2 is FQNNGV. The CDR3 is made up of 13 amino acids. The ends were cut back, 5 bases at V and 2 bases at J, with 10 bases in the middle. The CDR3 DNA follows: TGTGCCAGCAGCAACCGACAAACCTACGAGCAGTACTTC. This gives the protein CASSNRQTYEQYF. Complete variable domain (other parts from reference TRBV11-2 and TRBJ2-7): EAGVAQSPRYKIIEKRQSVAFWCNPISGHATLYWYQQILGQGPKLLIQFQNNGVVDDSQLPKDRFSAERLKGVDSTLKIQPAKLEDSAVYLCASSNRQTYEQYFGPGTRLTVT.

The chain employs TRBV25-1 and TRBJ1-3; 7 bases line up with TRBD1. V dropped 4 bases and J dropped 0; count of bases not matched to a gene: 3. The CDR3 is 15 amino acids. In germline, CDR1 is MGHDK, CDR2 SYGVNS. CDR3 DNA: TGTGCCAGCAGTGCCGGGACAGCCTCTGGAAACACCATATATTTT. As protein: CASSAGTASGNTIYF.

This rearrangement joins TRBV10-1 to TRBJ2-1; D is ambiguous. Trimming cost V 6 bases and J 7 bases, with 22 bases left between them. The CDR3 is 16 residues long. Germline CDR1 is WNHNN and CDR2 is SYGVQD (reference sequence). CDR3 sequence (DNA): TGCGCCAGCAGACCGTCCAAAGTGGTTAGGTCGAATGAGCAGTTCTTC. Encoded protein: CASRPSKVVRSNEQFF.

J is TRBJ1-3 and V is TRBV23-1, with 10 bases identical to TRBD1. TRBV23-1 is sorted into the ORF group, with uncertain function. J was trimmed by 6 bases and V by 3 bases; bases with no gene match: 8. CDR3 length equals 16 residues. The CDR3 here is CASSHTRTGGLNTIYF. The CDR3 DNA reads TGCGCCAGCAGTCATACTCGGACAGGGGGTTTAAACACCATATATTTT.

V gene TRBV27 combines with J gene TRBJ1-2; the match to TRBD1 covers 7 bases. Germline V lookup: CDR1 MNHEY, CDR2 SMNVEV (reference sequence). J gave up 2 bases and V 3 bases, and 0 bases lay outside the gene matches. The CDR3 loop spans 13 amino acids. The CDR3 bases are TGTGCCAGCAGTTTGGGACAGAACTATGGCTACACCTTC. It specifies CASSLGQNYGYTF.

This rearrangement joins TRBV6-1 to TRBJ1-5; D remains ambiguous. The CDR3 covers 19 residues. Looked up from germline, CDR1 is MNHNS and CDR2 is SASEGT. Trimming left V 2 bases short and J 0 bases short, with 20 bases between. DNA for the CDR3: TGTGCCAGCAGTGAAAGTGACAAGCCCACCCCTCTTAGCAATCAGCCCCAGCATTTT. Its protein is CASSESDKPTPLSNQPQHF.